The clone carrying this T cell receptor (beta chain) was detected only once. Its antigen is not identified. An approximately 10-day culture period preceded the isolation of CD4+ T cells. Participants were given two doses of BNT162b2 or mRNA-1273 vaccine. In the vaccine recipients, nucleocapsid antibodies were negative and there was no prior SARS-CoV-2 infection. A half-medium replacement with IL-2 medium was carried out on days 3 and 7. This specimen comes from a study of vaccination effects on CD4 cells after COVID-19. Study background: PBMC cultures contained some 2.1 million cells per well, 9.5 to 10 IU/ml IL-2 and roughly 10 ug/ml peptides.

The table came from immunoSEQ multiplex PCR; TCRdb's copy has only in-frame clones and leaves some out. The sample holds about 73,000 clones, roughly 75% seen once. Overall study findings and caveats: Marked contraction was observed in infection-induced and vaccine-induced clones late after vaccination.

The source was CD4+ T cells from PBMCs cultured without peptide, collected after COVID-19 vaccination. The clonotype was recovered from a human donor who received a COVID-19 vaccine.

The CDR3 sequence: CASSVRGANGNTIYF. CDR3 sequence (DNA): TGTGCCAGCAGCGTACGGGGGGCGAACGGAAACACCATATATTTT. The gene calls are TRBV9 and TRBJ1-3; tentative D call: TRBD1 (6 bases). The germline gives CDR1 SGDLS, CDR2 YYNGEE. The CDR3 consists of 15 residues. Trimming removed 1 base from V and 4 bases from J, with 12 bases in between.